This is a list of T cell receptor beta chains from one sample in a study of control samples from healthy donors and cancer patients. Generated by immunoSEQ multiplex PCR, the TCRdb table keeps only in-frame clones and is missing some. The repertoire holds 130,000 to 150,000 clones, with approximately 90% as singletons. The sequencing sample was made of blood. All receptors come from a woman younger than 45 in good health. Each CDR3 is given with its conserved first and last residue. Fields, in order: J gene, V gene, D gene, clone size, CDR3 protein, CDR3 DNA. The D gene is left open where the match is weak. Some rows mark clone size as missing; the rest say once, few, many or name a class of expanded clone.

J gene: TRBJ2-7; V gene: TRBV10-2; D gene: TRBD2; clone size: NA; CDR3 protein: CASRQGLAGSSYEQYF; CDR3 DNA: TGCGCCAGCAGACAAGGACTAGCGGGTAGCTCCTACGAGCAGTACTTC
J gene: TRBJ1-5; V gene: TRBV7-9; D gene: NA; clone size: NA; CDR3 protein: CASSFGKSNQPQHF; CDR3 DNA: TGTGCCAGCAGCTTTGGCAAAAGCAATCAGCCCCAGCATTTT
J gene: TRBJ1-6; V gene: TRBV5-1; D gene: NA; clone size: NA; CDR3 protein: CASSLGQPSGSPLHF; CDR3 DNA: TGCGCCAGCAGCTTGGGACAGCCCAGTGGATCACCCCTCCACTTT
J gene: TRBJ1-2; V gene: TRBV19; D gene: TRBD1; clone size: NA; CDR3 protein: CASSPGQGNYGYTF; CDR3 DNA: TGTGCCAGTAGCCCCGGACAGGGAAACTATGGCTACACCTTC
J gene: TRBJ2-7; V gene: TRBV5-3; D gene: TRBD1; clone size: once; CDR3 protein: CARSVRTGFYEQYF; CDR3 DNA: TGTGCCAGAAGCGTACGGACAGGGTTCTACGAGCAGTACTTC
J gene: TRBJ2-2; V gene: TRBV28; D gene: NA; clone size: NA; CDR3 protein: CASSLPAVSGELFF; CDR3 DNA: TGTGCCAGCAGTTTACCGGCAGTATCAGGGGAGCTGTTTTTT
J gene: TRBJ2-1; V gene: TRBV27; D gene: TRBD2; clone size: NA; CDR3 protein: CASSLKIFGTSHSYNEQFF; CDR3 DNA: TGTGCCAGCAGCCTGAAAATATTTGGGACTAGCCATTCCTACAATGAGCAGTTCTTC
J gene: TRBJ2-1; V gene: TRBV4-2; D gene: TRBD2; clone size: NA; CDR3 protein: CASSPRLAVYNEQFF; CDR3 DNA: TGTGCCAGCAGCCCCCGCCTAGCGGTATACAATGAGCAGTTCTTC
J gene: TRBJ1-1; V gene: TRBV28; D gene: NA; clone size: NA; CDR3 protein: CASSSAGEAEAFF; CDR3 DNA: TGTGCCAGCAGTTCTGCAGGGGAGGCTGAAGCTTTCTTT
J gene: TRBJ2-5; V gene: TRBV11-2; D gene: NA; clone size: NA; CDR3 protein: CASSLDGGRLETQYF; CDR3 DNA: TGTGCCAGCAGCTTAGACGGGGGGCGGTTAGAGACCCAGTACTTC
J gene: TRBJ1-4; V gene: TRBV6-1; D gene: NA; clone size: NA; CDR3 protein: CASSRVPGTEKLFF; CDR3 DNA: TGTGCCAGCAGCCGGGTCCCAGGGACTGAAAAACTGTTTTTT
J gene: TRBJ1-6; V gene: TRBV7-9; D gene: TRBD1; clone size: NA; CDR3 protein: CASRTGTVNSPLHF; CDR3 DNA: TGTGCCAGCAGGACCGGGACAGTTAATTCACCCCTCCACTTT
J gene: TRBJ1-2; V gene: TRBV5-1; D gene: NA; clone size: NA; CDR3 protein: CASSLRQDGPYGYTF; CDR3 DNA: TGCGCCAGCAGCTTGCGGCAGGATGGCCCTTATGGCTACACCTTC
J gene: TRBJ1-2; V gene: TRBV20-1; D gene: NA; clone size: NA; CDR3 protein: CSARQDYGYTF; CDR3 DNA: TGCAGTGCTAGGCAGGACTATGGCTACACCTTC
J gene: TRBJ2-7; V gene: TRBV7-2; D gene: TRBD2; clone size: NA; CDR3 protein: CASSLRVAGGSRSEQYF; CDR3 DNA: TGTGCCAGCAGCTTACGGGTAGCGGGAGGGAGTCGTAGCGAGCAGTACTTC
J gene: TRBJ2-1; V gene: TRBV18; D gene: NA; clone size: medium-sized; CDR3 protein: CASSPESAVLPVRGQFF; CDR3 DNA: TGTGCCAGCTCACCAGAGAGTGCGGTACTGCCGGTTCGCGGGCAGTTCTTC
J gene: TRBJ2-2; V gene: TRBV11-2; D gene: NA; clone size: NA; CDR3 protein: CASSLIVGTGELFF; CDR3 DNA: TGTGCCAGCAGCTTGATTGTGGGCACCGGGGAGCTGTTTTTT
J gene: TRBJ2-1; V gene: TRBV7-7; D gene: TRBD2; clone size: NA; CDR3 protein: CASSLAGSYNEQFF; CDR3 DNA: TGTGCTAGCAGCTTAGCGGGGTCCTACAATGAGCAGTTCTTC
J gene: TRBJ2-2; V gene: TRBV9; D gene: TRBD2; clone size: once; CDR3 protein: CASSFGLASNTGELFF; CDR3 DNA: TGTGCCAGCAGCTTCGGACTAGCCTCGAACACCGGGGAGCTGTTTTTT
J gene: TRBJ2-5; V gene: TRBV21-1; D gene: NA; clone size: NA; CDR3 protein: CASNRDRGQETQYF; CDR3 DNA: TGTGCCAGCAACCGGGACAGGGGTCAAGAGACCCAGTACTTC
J gene: TRBJ2-7; V gene: TRBV7-2; D gene: NA; clone size: NA; CDR3 protein: CASSSLTSGAEQYF; CDR3 DNA: TGTGCCAGCAGCTCCCTCACGTCCGGCGCCGAGCAGTACTTC
J gene: TRBJ1-1; V gene: TRBV19; D gene: NA; clone size: NA; CDR3 protein: CASSWDTNTEAFF; CDR3 DNA: TGTGCCAGTAGTTGGGACACGAACACTGAAGCTTTCTTT
J gene: TRBJ1-5; V gene: TRBV12-3/TRBV12-4; D gene: NA; clone size: NA; CDR3 protein: CASRGRDQPQHF; CDR3 DNA: TGTGCCAGTCGAGGGCGGGATCAGCCCCAGCATTTT
J gene: TRBJ2-7; V gene: TRBV6-5; D gene: NA; clone size: NA; CDR3 protein: CASSYSNGGEQYF; CDR3 DNA: TGTGCCAGCAGTTACTCGAATGGGGGCGAGCAGTACTTC
J gene: TRBJ2-7; V gene: TRBV5-6; D gene: TRBD1; clone size: once; CDR3 protein: CASSPVGDRPSYEQYF; CDR3 DNA: TGTGCCAGCAGCCCGGTGGGGGACAGGCCCTCCTACGAGCAGTACTTC
J gene: TRBJ1-1; V gene: TRBV27; D gene: NA; clone size: NA; CDR3 protein: CASSRRVPTEAFF; CDR3 DNA: TGTGCCAGCAGCCGCCGGGTCCCCACTGAAGCTTTCTTT
J gene: TRBJ1-1; V gene: TRBV28; D gene: NA; clone size: NA; CDR3 protein: CASTQDWGMNTEAFF; CDR3 DNA: TGTGCCAGCACCCAAGATTGGGGGATGAACACTGAAGCTTTCTTT
J gene: TRBJ2-1; V gene: TRBV19; D gene: NA; clone size: NA; CDR3 protein: CASTLEGSAYNEQFF; CDR3 DNA: TGTGCCAGTACCTTGGAAGGGAGCGCTTACAATGAGCAGTTCTTC
J gene: TRBJ1-1; V gene: TRBV19; D gene: NA; clone size: NA; CDR3 protein: CASSSQASNTEAFF; CDR3 DNA: TGTGCCAGTAGTTCGCAGGCCTCGAACACTGAAGCTTTCTTT
J gene: TRBJ2-7; V gene: TRBV3-1/TRBV3-2; D gene: TRBD2; clone size: NA; CDR3 protein: CASSQDGTSAPYEQYF; CDR3 DNA: TGTGCCAGCAGCCAAGACGGGACTAGCGCCCCTTACGAGCAGTACTTC
J gene: TRBJ2-1; V gene: TRBV14; D gene: NA; clone size: NA; CDR3 protein: CASSRRDPGNEQFF; CDR3 DNA: TGTGCCAGCAGCCGGCGGGACCCTGGGAATGAGCAGTTCTTC
J gene: TRBJ2-1; V gene: TRBV5-1; D gene: TRBD1; clone size: NA; CDR3 protein: CASSPGTGYNEQFF; CDR3 DNA: TGCGCCAGCAGCCCCGGGACAGGATACAATGAGCAGTTCTTC
J gene: TRBJ1-2; V gene: TRBV19; D gene: NA; clone size: NA; CDR3 protein: CASSIGVSYYGYTF; CDR3 DNA: TGTGCCAGTAGTATTGGCGTATCCTACTATGGCTACACCTTC
J gene: TRBJ2-5; V gene: TRBV15; D gene: NA; clone size: NA; CDR3 protein: CATSRDPAGRGQETQYF; CDR3 DNA: TGTGCCACCAGCAGAGATCCGGCGGGAAGGGGACAAGAGACCCAGTACTTC
J gene: TRBJ2-7; V gene: TRBV19; D gene: NA; clone size: few; CDR3 protein: CASSIDFRSYEQYF; CDR3 DNA: TGTGCCAGTAGTATAGATTTCAGATCCTACGAGCAGTACTTC
J gene: TRBJ1-2; V gene: TRBV6-4; D gene: TRBD1; clone size: NA; CDR3 protein: CASSDSAGGWGGYTF; CDR3 DNA: TGTGCCAGCAGTGACTCTGCAGGGGGCTGGGGTGGCTACACCTTC
J gene: TRBJ2-3; V gene: TRBV4-2; D gene: TRBD2; clone size: NA; CDR3 protein: CASSQGTGGATQYF; CDR3 DNA: TGTGCCAGCAGCCAAGGGACGGGAGGCGCTACGCAGTATTTT
J gene: TRBJ1-2; V gene: TRBV27; D gene: TRBD1; clone size: once; CDR3 protein: CASSQGAGYTF; CDR3 DNA: TGTGCCAGCAGTCAGGGGGCTGGCTACACCTTC
J gene: TRBJ2-1; V gene: TRBV27; D gene: NA; clone size: NA; CDR3 protein: CASKGGISYNEQFF; CDR3 DNA: TGTGCCAGCAAGGGCGGGATCTCCTACAATGAGCAGTTCTTC
J gene: TRBJ1-2; V gene: TRBV28; D gene: NA; clone size: NA; CDR3 protein: CASSSLRGGGDGYTF; CDR3 DNA: TGTGCCAGCAGTTCCCTGAGGGGGGGAGGTGATGGCTACACCTTC
J gene: TRBJ2-5; V gene: TRBV7-9; D gene: TRBD2; clone size: NA; CDR3 protein: CASSYQGLAGGLETQYF; CDR3 DNA: TGTGCCAGCAGCTACCAGGGACTAGCGGGAGGTCTTGAGACCCAGTACTTC
J gene: TRBJ1-2; V gene: TRBV5-1; D gene: NA; clone size: NA; CDR3 protein: CASSLSDRNNYGYTF; CDR3 DNA: TGCGCCAGCAGCTTGTCGGACAGAAATAACTATGGCTACACCTTC
J gene: TRBJ1-6; V gene: TRBV19; D gene: NA; clone size: NA; CDR3 protein: CASSMLSLESPLHF; CDR3 DNA: TGTGCCAGTAGTATGTTGTCCTTGGAGTCACCCCTCCACTTT
J gene: TRBJ2-1; V gene: TRBV28; D gene: TRBD2; clone size: NA; CDR3 protein: CASSFWSGASGDYNEQFF; CDR3 DNA: TGTGCCAGCAGTTTTTGGTCCGGCGCTAGCGGAGACTACAATGAGCAGTTCTTC
J gene: TRBJ2-3; V gene: TRBV30; D gene: TRBD2; clone size: NA; CDR3 protein: CAWNPGLTDTQYF; CDR3 DNA: TGTGCCTGGAACCCGGGACTAACAGATACGCAGTATTTT
J gene: TRBJ1-1; V gene: TRBV6-5; D gene: NA; clone size: NA; CDR3 protein: CASSQTGKAFF; CDR3 DNA: TGTGCCAGCAGTCAGACGGGGAAAGCTTTCTTT
J gene: TRBJ2-1; V gene: TRBV7-9; D gene: NA; clone size: NA; CDR3 protein: CASSSLGPRVAINEQFF; CDR3 DNA: TGTGCCAGCAGCTCCCTGGGACCACGAGTCGCTATCAATGAGCAGTTCTTC
J gene: TRBJ2-1; V gene: TRBV2; D gene: TRBD2; clone size: NA; CDR3 protein: CASSLLAGGYNEQFF; CDR3 DNA: TGTGCCAGCAGTTTGCTAGCGGGAGGGTACAATGAGCAGTTCTTC
J gene: TRBJ2-7; V gene: TRBV6-2/TRBV6-3; D gene: NA; clone size: NA; CDR3 protein: CASSYSLIWGGEQYF; CDR3 DNA: TGTGCCAGCAGTTACTCGCTAATTTGGGGAGGAGAGCAGTACTTC
J gene: TRBJ1-5; V gene: TRBV7-7; D gene: TRBD1; clone size: NA; CDR3 protein: CASSFGQGDQPQHF; CDR3 DNA: TGTGCCAGCAGCTTCGGGCAGGGGGATCAGCCCCAGCATTTT
J gene: TRBJ1-4; V gene: TRBV13; D gene: TRBD1; clone size: NA; CDR3 protein: CASSRGTGEWNEKLFF; CDR3 DNA: TGTGCCAGCAGCCGCGGGACAGGGGAGTGGAATGAAAAACTGTTTTTT
J gene: TRBJ2-5; V gene: TRBV10-3; D gene: TRBD2; clone size: NA; CDR3 protein: CAICKPGLAETQYF; CDR3 DNA: TGTGCCATCTGTAAACCGGGACTAGCGGAGACCCAGTACTTC
J gene: TRBJ2-5; V gene: TRBV11-3; D gene: TRBD2; clone size: NA; CDR3 protein: CASSQRLAQETQYF; CDR3 DNA: TGTGCCAGCAGCCAACGACTAGCGCAAGAGACCCAGTACTTC
J gene: TRBJ1-2; V gene: TRBV6-1; D gene: NA; clone size: NA; CDR3 protein: CASSHPQLNYGYTF; CDR3 DNA: TGTGCCAGCAGCCATCCCCAGTTAAACTATGGCTACACCTTC
J gene: TRBJ1-6; V gene: TRBV30; D gene: TRBD1; clone size: NA; CDR3 protein: CAWSQDRGLSPLHF; CDR3 DNA: TGTGCCTGGAGTCAAGACAGGGGACTATCACCCCTCCACTTT
J gene: TRBJ2-7; V gene: TRBV7-8; D gene: TRBD2; clone size: few; CDR3 protein: CASSLDETSSSYEQYF; CDR3 DNA: TGTGCCAGCAGCTTGGATGAGACTAGCAGCTCCTACGAGCAGTACTTC
J gene: TRBJ2-7; V gene: TRBV20-1; D gene: TRBD2; clone size: NA; CDR3 protein: CSASSLAGLIYEQYF; CDR3 DNA: TGCAGTGCTAGTTCCCTAGCGGGGCTAATCTACGAGCAGTACTTC
J gene: TRBJ1-1; V gene: TRBV9; D gene: NA; clone size: once; CDR3 protein: CASSEGLTTEAFF; CDR3 DNA: TGTGCCAGCAGCGAGGGACTCACCACTGAAGCTTTCTTT
J gene: TRBJ2-3; V gene: TRBV19; D gene: TRBD2; clone size: NA; CDR3 protein: CASSSSAYSGRLVGTDTQYF; CDR3 DNA: TGTGCCAGTAGTAGTAGCGCCTATAGCGGGAGATTAGTAGGCACAGATACGCAGTATTTT